The T cell receptor beta chain under discussion was sequenced for a study of blood T cells in healthy people across ages. Study-wide findings and caveats: Greater diversity and more naive CD4+ cells were seen in long-lived donors than in aged donors. With age, beta diversity per million T cells declined roughly linearly, significantly by over 35. Any conclusive comparison of naive versus antigen-experienced cells was prevented by using unsorted PBMCs.

In this sample, this clonotype turned up a few times. Its antigen is unknown. PCR was performed a second time for about 7 to 11 cycles using a sample-barcoded 5' primer and a J-beta primer mix. The template-switch adaptor, which had 12 random nucleotides, put a tag on each cDNA molecule. TCRdb re-called the 5' RACE reads through MiXCR, storing one row per CDR3 protein. This sample has some 900,000 distinct CDR3 sequences, with 40% to 60% found just once. The clonotype comes from a man aged 25-40 years in good health. The specimen was blood.

The CDR3 region has the DNA TGTGCCAGCAGCACGACAGGGGGCTATGGCTACACCTTC. Translation gives CASSTTGGYGYTF. The chain recombines TRBV2 with TRBJ1-2, with 9 bases lining up with TRBD1. This CDR3 spans 13 amino acids. The junction had 3 bases not matched to a gene; V was cut back by 6 bases and J by 4 bases. Germline V lookup: CDR1 SNHLY, CDR2 FYNNEI.